This T cell receptor beta chain is from a study of Ad26.COV2.S vaccination and SARS-CoV-2 variants. Across the study: The authors gave Ad26.COV2.S intramuscularly, either once or twice 56 days apart. General study findings and limits: Spike-specific TCR breadth ran higher among vaccine recipients than placebo recipients. Breadth of non-spike TCRs did not differ between vaccinees and placebo recipients.

Data came from immunoSEQ multiplex PCR; TCRdb stores just in-frame clones and leaves some out. The sample lists roughly 400,000 clones; approximately 91% were seen once. Trimming removed 4 bases from V and 0 bases from J; junction bases left unmatched: 3. CDR3 length: 15 amino acids. The germline gives CDR1 KGHSH, CDR2 LQKENI. Comments on this clone: Its antigen remains unidentified.

The treatment here: some 19 received Ad26.COV2.S at low or high dose, single or two shots; a few received placebo; per-sample allocation not given. On day 63 after the first injection, vaccine and placebo recipients gave samples. This vaccine is an Ad26 vector that expresses the Wuhan-strain SARS-CoV-2 spike. The sample was peripheral blood, taken in a trial of Ad26.COV2.S vaccine versus placebo. The chain has TRBV18 and TRBJ2-3; 8 positions agree with TRBD2. The TCR sequence derives from a person aged 18 to 65 who received the Ad26.COV2.S COVID-19 vaccine or a placebo. The CDR3 is CASSRASGSTDTQYF. CDR3 DNA sequence: TGTGCCAGCTCACGGGCTAGCGGGAGCACAGATACGCAGTATTTT. Complete variable domain (other parts from reference TRBV18 and TRBJ2-3): NAGVMQNPRHLVRRRGQEARLRCSPMKGHSHVYWYRQLPEEGLKFMVYLQKENIIDESGMPKERFSAEFPKEGPSILRIQQVVRGDSAAYFCASSRASGSTDTQYFGPGTRLTVL.